The clone carrying this TCR beta chain has only a few counts. Its antigen remains unknown. Unique-molecular-identifier-tagged TCR beta cDNA libraries were used. One entry per CDR3 protein, called by TCRdb with MiXCR from the PCR reads. The data contain 700,000 to 900,000 distinct CDR3 sequences, around 46% of them seen just once; the ten biggest clones take up approximately 5%. The sample originates from a study of post-analysis software for immune sequencing data. Study-wide results and caveats: Roughly five TRBV segments, including TRBV5-6, TRBV5-1 and TRBV20-1, were more frequent in patients than controls.

Germline V gives CDR1 LGHNA, CDR2 YNFKEQ. V gave up 0 bases and J gave up 9 bases, with 14 bases separating them. This CDR3 spans 14 amino acids. This chain uses TRBV4-2 with TRBJ2-5; D possibly corresponds to TRBD2 (7 bases). This receptor was obtained from a girl between 5 and 17 years old with multiple sclerosis. Sequenced sample: blood. CDR3 nucleotides: TGTGCCAGCAGCCAAGATTCTCGGGGGGCGGCCCAGTACTTC. The encoded protein is CASSQDSRGAAQYF.